These T cell receptor beta chains were read from a single sample in a study of OX40 agonist ivuxolimab in advanced cancers. Method: immunoSEQ multiplex PCR; TCRdb's copy keeps in-frame clones and lacks some. Counted here are approximately 60,000 clones, 83% occurring once; the ten biggest clones make up about 3.1%. Sample: CD4+ or CD8+ T cells sorted from blood, taken in a trial of the OX40 agonist ivuxolimab. All receptors derive from an adult with an advanced solid tumor such as melanoma, head and neck, liver or kidney cancer. The CDR3 runs from the conserved cysteine through the conserved F or W. The order of the fields is J gene, D gene, clone size, V gene, CDR3 protein, CDR3 DNA. D genes are given only for firm matches. Where a row states a size, it is once, few, many or the class of an expanded clone; other rows omit it.

J gene: TRBJ2-5; D gene: TRBD2; clone size: few; V gene: TRBV14; CDR3 protein: CASSRDRGAQYF; CDR3 DNA: TGTGCCAGCAGCCGGGATCGGGGGGCCCAGTACTTC
J gene: TRBJ2-7; D gene: -; clone size: once; V gene: TRBV11-2; CDR3 protein: CASSLDHSGSYEQYF; CDR3 DNA: TGTGCCAGCAGCTTAGATCATTCAGGCTCCTACGAGCAGTACTTC
J gene: TRBJ2-2; D gene: -; clone size: once; V gene: TRBV10-1; CDR3 protein: CASSGNRAPNTGELFF; CDR3 DNA: TGCGCCAGCAGTGGAAACAGGGCGCCCAACACCGGGGAGCTGTTTTTT
J gene: TRBJ1-2; D gene: -; clone size: -; V gene: TRBV30; CDR3 protein: CAWSLQDRTTPIF; CDR3 DNA: TGTGCCTGGAGTCTCCAGGACAGAACGACGCCAATTTTC
J gene: TRBJ2-7; D gene: TRBD1; clone size: few; V gene: TRBV6-1; CDR3 protein: CASSDRQGLREQYF; CDR3 DNA: TGTGCCAGCAGTGACCGACAGGGTTTACGCGAGCAGTACTTC
J gene: TRBJ1-5; D gene: -; clone size: -; V gene: TRBV6-1; CDR3 protein: CASSEREQGFQPQHF; CDR3 DNA: TGTGCCAGCAGTGAAAGGGAACAGGGATTTCAGCCCCAGCATTTT
J gene: TRBJ2-7; D gene: -; clone size: -; V gene: TRBV11-2; CDR3 protein: CASSPDRLGYEQYF; CDR3 DNA: TGTGCCAGCAGCCCCGACAGGTTGGGGTACGAGCAGTACTTC
J gene: TRBJ2-7; D gene: -; clone size: -; V gene: TRBV5-6; CDR3 protein: CASSPWIAEYYEQYF; CDR3 DNA: TGTGCCAGCAGCCCATGGATAGCAGAATACTACGAGCAGTACTTC
J gene: TRBJ2-3; D gene: -; clone size: -; V gene: TRBV19; CDR3 protein: CASTAGAATDTQYF; CDR3 DNA: TGTGCCAGTACGGCCGGGGCGGCCACAGATACGCAGTATTTT
J gene: TRBJ2-7; D gene: -; clone size: once; V gene: TRBV2; CDR3 protein: CASSPGWGREQYF; CDR3 DNA: TGTGCCAGCAGCCCCGGCTGGGGGAGGGAGCAGTACTTC
J gene: TRBJ2-2; D gene: TRBD2; clone size: -; V gene: TRBV4-2; CDR3 protein: CASSLAGLAGRTGELFF; CDR3 DNA: TGTGCCAGCAGCTTGGCCGGACTAGCGGGAAGGACCGGGGAGCTGTTTTTT
J gene: TRBJ1-4; D gene: -; clone size: -; V gene: TRBV29-1; CDR3 protein: CSVEGGEKLFF; CDR3 DNA: TGCAGCGTTGAAGGTGGAGAAAAACTGTTTTTT
J gene: TRBJ2-6; D gene: TRBD1; clone size: -; V gene: TRBV5-5; CDR3 protein: CASRAGTGNSGANVLTF; CDR3 DNA: TGTGCCAGCAGGGCCGGGACAGGGAACTCTGGGGCCAACGTCCTGACTTTC
J gene: TRBJ2-7; D gene: -; clone size: -; V gene: TRBV11-3; CDR3 protein: CASNLRGSGFEQYF; CDR3 DNA: TGTGCCAGCAACCTCCGGGGGAGTGGCTTCGAGCAGTACTTC
J gene: TRBJ2-5; D gene: -; clone size: -; V gene: TRBV25-1; CDR3 protein: CASSESRTRETQYF; CDR3 DNA: TGTGCCAGCAGTGAATCCAGGACGCGGGAGACCCAGTACTTC
J gene: TRBJ2-5; D gene: -; clone size: -; V gene: TRBV11-2; CDR3 protein: CASSLRLVRTQETQYF; CDR3 DNA: TGTGCCAGCAGCCTCAGACTAGTTCGTACCCAAGAGACCCAGTACTTC
J gene: TRBJ1-2; D gene: -; clone size: -; V gene: TRBV28; CDR3 protein: CASSSDSYYGYTF; CDR3 DNA: TGTGCCAGCAGTTCGGACAGCTACTATGGCTACACCTTC
J gene: TRBJ2-1; D gene: TRBD2; clone size: -; V gene: TRBV27; CDR3 protein: CASSHSGSSYNEQFF; CDR3 DNA: TGTGCCAGCAGCCATAGCGGGAGCTCCTACAATGAGCAGTTCTTC
J gene: TRBJ2-7; D gene: -; clone size: -; V gene: TRBV19; CDR3 protein: CASSMGGPYEQYF; CDR3 DNA: TGTGCCAGTAGTATGGGGGGGCCCTACGAGCAGTACTTC
J gene: TRBJ1-2; D gene: -; clone size: -; V gene: TRBV29-1; CDR3 protein: CSVEGNYGYTF; CDR3 DNA: TGCAGCGTTGAGGGGAACTATGGCTACACCTTC
J gene: TRBJ1-1; D gene: -; clone size: -; V gene: TRBV2; CDR3 protein: CASSDSPTGEF; CDR3 DNA: TGTGCCAGCAGTGATTCTCCGACCGGAGAATTT
J gene: TRBJ1-6; D gene: -; clone size: few; V gene: TRBV7-2; CDR3 protein: CASSLAGNGLNSPLHF; CDR3 DNA: TGTGCCAGCAGCTTAGCAGGGAACGGGCTTAATTCACCCCTCCACTTT
J gene: TRBJ2-1; D gene: TRBD2; clone size: few; V gene: TRBV5-1; CDR3 protein: CASSLQGSGGRNEQFF; CDR3 DNA: TGCGCCAGCAGCTTGCAGGGAAGCGGGGGTAGGAATGAGCAGTTCTTC
J gene: TRBJ1-2; D gene: -; clone size: -; V gene: TRBV6-5; CDR3 protein: CASSPLQGYGYGYTF; CDR3 DNA: TGTGCCAGCAGTCCATTACAGGGTTATGGCTATGGCTACACCTTC
J gene: TRBJ2-3; D gene: -; clone size: -; V gene: TRBV4-2; CDR3 protein: CASSQGLGGTDTQYF; CDR3 DNA: TGTGCCAGCAGCCAAGGACTGGGCGGCACAGATACGCAGTATTTT
J gene: TRBJ1-5; D gene: -; clone size: -; V gene: TRBV18; CDR3 protein: CASSPSPPDSNQPQHF; CDR3 DNA: TGTGCCAGCTCACCATCCCCGCCAGATAGCAATCAGCCCCAGCATTTT
J gene: TRBJ1-2; D gene: -; clone size: few; V gene: TRBV6-1; CDR3 protein: CASSEGGPYGYTF; CDR3 DNA: TGTGCCAGCAGTGAAGGAGGCCCCTATGGCTACACCTTC
J gene: TRBJ2-7; D gene: TRBD1; clone size: -; V gene: TRBV6-6; CDR3 protein: CASSPGTGNYEQYF; CDR3 DNA: TGTGCCAGCAGTCCTGGGACAGGGAACTACGAGCAGTACTTC
J gene: TRBJ2-1; D gene: -; clone size: -; V gene: TRBV10-2; CDR3 protein: CASSEAGGEQFF; CDR3 DNA: TGCGCCAGCAGTGAGGCCGGAGGTGAGCAGTTCTTC
J gene: TRBJ2-1; D gene: TRBD2; clone size: -; V gene: TRBV11-2; CDR3 protein: CASSHLAGGPNEQFF; CDR3 DNA: TGTGCCAGCAGCCATCTAGCGGGAGGGCCTAATGAGCAGTTCTTC
J gene: TRBJ2-5; D gene: -; clone size: -; V gene: TRBV5-1; CDR3 protein: CASSLGVGNGGQETQYF; CDR3 DNA: TGCGCCAGCAGCTTGGGAGTGGGGAACGGAGGGCAAGAGACCCAGTACTTC
J gene: TRBJ2-7; D gene: -; clone size: -; V gene: TRBV30; CDR3 protein: CARSDGPYEQYF; CDR3 DNA: TGTGCCCGAAGCGACGGCCCCTACGAGCAGTACTTC
J gene: TRBJ1-6; D gene: -; clone size: -; V gene: TRBV7-9; CDR3 protein: CASSRDTYSPLHF; CDR3 DNA: TGTGCCAGCAGCAGGGACACTTATTCACCCCTCCACTTT
J gene: TRBJ1-2; D gene: -; clone size: -; V gene: TRBV28; CDR3 protein: CASSGGHTTYGYTF; CDR3 DNA: TGTGCCAGCAGTGGGGGACATACTACCTATGGCTACACCTTC
J gene: TRBJ2-4; D gene: -; clone size: -; V gene: TRBV9; CDR3 protein: CASSVGGAENIQYF; CDR3 DNA: TGTGCCAGCAGCGTAGGAGGGGCGGAAAACATTCAGTACTTC
J gene: TRBJ1-2; D gene: -; clone size: once; V gene: TRBV27; CDR3 protein: CATRGAYGYTF; CDR3 DNA: TGTGCCACCCGTGGGGCCTATGGCTACACCTTC
J gene: TRBJ1-1; D gene: TRBD1; clone size: -; V gene: TRBV2; CDR3 protein: CASSLGQGARGAFF; CDR3 DNA: TGTGCCAGCAGCCTAGGACAGGGGGCGAGGGGAGCTTTCTTT
J gene: TRBJ2-5; D gene: -; clone size: -; V gene: TRBV18; CDR3 protein: CASSPRLQETQYF; CDR3 DNA: TGTGCCAGCTCACCCCGATTGCAAGAGACCCAGTACTTC
J gene: TRBJ2-1; D gene: -; clone size: -; V gene: TRBV18; CDR3 protein: CASSLGVYNEQFF; CDR3 DNA: TGTGCCAGCTCCCTCGGGGTCTACAATGAGCAGTTCTTC
J gene: TRBJ1-5; D gene: TRBD1; clone size: few; V gene: TRBV7-8; CDR3 protein: CASSLEDRGEDQPQHF; CDR3 DNA: TGTGCCAGCAGCTTAGAGGACAGGGGCGAGGATCAGCCCCAGCATTTT
J gene: TRBJ2-1; D gene: -; clone size: -; V gene: TRBV6-4; CDR3 protein: CASSEGDYNEQFF; CDR3 DNA: TGTGCCAGCAGTGAGGGGGACTACAATGAGCAGTTCTTC
J gene: TRBJ2-5; D gene: TRBD1; clone size: -; V gene: TRBV30; CDR3 protein: CAWTAGTGKETQYF; CDR3 DNA: TGTGCCTGGACTGCCGGGACAGGGAAAGAGACCCAGTACTTC
J gene: TRBJ2-5; D gene: -; clone size: -; V gene: TRBV28; CDR3 protein: CASGRGPFQETQYF; CDR3 DNA: TGTGCCAGCGGGCGCGGTCCCTTCCAAGAGACCCAGTACTTC
J gene: TRBJ2-1; D gene: -; clone size: once; V gene: TRBV30; CDR3 protein: CAWMRGITYNEQFF; CDR3 DNA: TGTGCCTGGATGAGGGGGATAACCTACAATGAGCAGTTCTTC
J gene: TRBJ1-4; D gene: TRBD1; clone size: -; V gene: TRBV5-4; CDR3 protein: CASSQTGVNEKLFF; CDR3 DNA: TGTGCCAGCAGCCAGACAGGGGTAAATGAAAAACTGTTTTTT
J gene: TRBJ1-1; D gene: TRBD1; clone size: -; V gene: TRBV5-1; CDR3 protein: CASSLNRGTEAFF; CDR3 DNA: TGTGCCAGCAGCCTAAACAGGGGCACTGAAGCTTTCTTT
J gene: TRBJ2-3; D gene: TRBD2; clone size: -; V gene: TRBV19; CDR3 protein: CASSLRGRSTDTQYF; CDR3 DNA: TGTGCCAGTAGTTTGCGCGGGAGAAGCACAGATACGCAGTATTTT
J gene: TRBJ1-2; D gene: -; clone size: -; V gene: TRBV6-5; CDR3 protein: CASSYSWDSYGYTF; CDR3 DNA: TGTGCCAGCAGTTACTCGTGGGATAGCTATGGCTACACCTTC
J gene: TRBJ1-2; D gene: -; clone size: few; V gene: TRBV10-3; CDR3 protein: CAISGEAYYGYTF; CDR3 DNA: TGTGCCATCAGTGGAGAAGCTTACTATGGCTACACCTTC
J gene: TRBJ1-1; D gene: -; clone size: -; V gene: TRBV19; CDR3 protein: CASSMRRDTEAFF; CDR3 DNA: TGTGCCAGTAGTATGAGGCGGGACACTGAAGCTTTCTTT